Following are 4 T cell receptor beta chains from one sample sequenced in a study of shared clonotypes between healthy human individuals. Clones were read by immunoSEQ multiplex PCR, and TCRdb kept only the in-frame ones, dropping some. The sample carries roughly 1,000,000 clones, approximately 78% recorded once. The sample comprised memory CD4+ T cells from PBMCs. Subset specified: CD45RA-negative fraction. These receptors were taken from a man between 18 and 35 years old in good health. Some clones in this sample may be carry-over from other donors' samples.

As concerns this clone: A far larger clone is only one base removed, so a read error is likely. V and J are TRBV28 and TRBJ1-2, with D possibly being TRBD1 (5 bases). This CDR3 has 20 residues. Trimming took 2 bases from V and 4 from J, leaving 29 bases between them. Germline-derived CDR1 and CDR2 are MDHEN and SYDVKM. Here the CDR3 DNA reads TGTGCCAGCAGTTTAGGGCCCAGGGCAGGGCAAACCCTATCTTCCTATGGCTACACCTTC. It translates to CASSLGPRAGQTLSSYGYTF.

This chain connects TRBV23-1 to TRBJ1-5; no firm D call. TRBV23-1 is placed among ORFs of uncertain function. The CDR3 spans 15 residues. The V end was cut by 4 bases, the J end by 2 bases, with 12 bases between. CDR3 bases: TGCGCCAGCAGTCCGGGCCCGGGCGGCAATCAGCCCCAGCATTTT. Translating gives CASSPGPGGNQPQHF.

The chain has TRBV11-3 and TRBJ2-7; TRBD2 is a possible D gene (5 bases). Germline V lookup: CDR1 SGHNT, CDR2 YENEEA. V was trimmed by 3 bases and J by 0 bases, leaving 9 bases between them. The CDR3 length is 14 residues. Written as DNA, the CDR3 is TGTGCCAGCAGCTTGTCTGACTACTCCTACGAGCAGTACTTC. Encoded protein: CASSLSDYSYEQYF.

This chain links TRBV30 with TRBJ1-1; unclear D gene. The V gene's germline CDR1 is GTSNPN and CDR2 SVGIG (reference sequence). V was clipped by 5 bases and J by 6 bases, with 13 bases between them. The CDR3 has 12 amino acids. CDR3 sequence: CAWDRGVSEAFF. The CDR3 DNA reads TGTGCCTGGGACCGGGGAGTTTCTGAAGCTTTCTTT.